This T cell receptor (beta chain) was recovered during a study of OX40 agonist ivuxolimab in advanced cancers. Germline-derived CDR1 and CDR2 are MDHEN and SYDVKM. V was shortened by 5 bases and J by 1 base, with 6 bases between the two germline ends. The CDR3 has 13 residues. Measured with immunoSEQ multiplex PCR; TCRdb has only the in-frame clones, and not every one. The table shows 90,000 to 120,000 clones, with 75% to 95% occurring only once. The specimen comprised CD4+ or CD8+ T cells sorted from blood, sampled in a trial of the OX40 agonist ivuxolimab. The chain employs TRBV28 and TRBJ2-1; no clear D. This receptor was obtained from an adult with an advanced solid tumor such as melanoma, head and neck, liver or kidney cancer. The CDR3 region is CASSQDSYNEQFF. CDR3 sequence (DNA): TGTGCCAGCAGTCAGGATTCCTACAATGAGCAGTTCTTC.